What follows are 20 T cell receptor beta chains derived from one specimen sequenced in a study of T cells in Graves' hyperthyroidism and ophthalmopathy. Amplification yielded TCR beta CDR3 regions, with RNA transcripts as the source. A set of HTBI primers served as the primers for a first-round RT-PCR of the TCR CDR3. TCRdb reprocessed the multiplex PCR reads via MiXCR and lists one record per CDR3 protein. Found here are 500,000 to 750,000 distinct CDR3 sequences, around 14% of them singletons; the top ten hold approximately 6.4%. Material: blood. All receptors derive from a young woman with Graves' ophthalmopathy.

Regarding this clonotype: A much larger clone is a single base away; this may be a read error. The chain is built from TRBV6-2 or TRBV6-3 and TRBJ1-5; D not resolved. This CDR3 spans 13 amino acids. V was pared by 4 bases and J by 11 bases, with 15 bases between. Germline assignment: CDR1 MNHEY and CDR2 SVGEGT. The DNA for the CDR3 is TGTGCCAGCAGTTCAACGAACGAGGAGGCCCAGCATTTT. This encodes CASSSTNEEAQHF.

This clonotype occurred many times. The genes are TRBV7-8 and TRBJ2-1; perhaps TRBD2 as D (5 bases). This CDR3 has 14 amino acids. With 2 bases removed from V and 6 bases from J, the gap between germline ends came to 11 bases. Germline CDR1 reads SGHVS; CDR2 reads FQNEAQ. CDR3 protein: CASSLMRVGNEQFF. The CDR3 bases are TGTGCCAGCAGCTTAATGAGGGTGGGCAATGAGCAGTTCTTC.

This clonotype was counted many times. The genes are TRBV9 and TRBJ2-3; D possibly corresponds to TRBD2 (6 bases). Trimming stripped 5 bases from V and 6 bases from J, with 25 bases between. CDR3 length equals 17 residues. Germline V gene sequence: CDR1 SGDLS, CDR2 YYNGEE. The CDR3 reads CASRAREDGRDADTQYF. The CDR3 bases are TGTGCCAGCAGAGCTAGGGAGGATGGGCGGGATGCCGATACGCAGTATTTT.

This clonotype came up many times. CDR3 protein: CASSFEGAYEQYF. In nucleotides, the CDR3 is TGTGCCAGCAGCTTCGAGGGGGCCTACGAGCAGTACTTC. The chain uses TRBV11-3 and TRBJ2-7; D is possibly TRBD1 (6 bases). Germline lookup yields CDR1 SGHNT and CDR2 YENEEA. The length of the CDR3 is 13 residues. The V and J ends lost 3 bases and 2 bases respectively, with 8 bases between them.

This clonotype has a count of ten or more. J is TRBJ2-7 and V is TRBV7-2, with 7 bases aligning to TRBD1. The CDR3 has 15 amino acids. The germline V gene has CDR1 SGHTA and CDR2 FQGNSA. The V and J ends lost 3 bases and 5 bases, in that order; junction bases with no gene match: 10. The CDR3 loop reads CASSFQTGWSDEQYF. As DNA, the CDR3 is TGTGCCAGCAGCTTCCAGACAGGGTGGTCCGACGAGCAGTACTTC.

The chain's CDR3 is CASGHPHYEKLFF. The CDR3 region has the DNA TGTGCCAGCGGACATCCCCATTATGAAAAACTGTTTTTT. V gene TRBV19 combines with J gene TRBJ1-4; D might be TRBD1 (5 bases). The CDR3 consists of 13 residues. V dropped 9 bases and J dropped 6 bases, with 14 bases sitting between them. Per germline, CDR1 LNHDA and CDR2 SQIVND (reference sequence).

This clonotype was counted at least ten times. J is TRBJ2-1 and V is TRBV6-1; TRBD1 is a possible D gene (5 bases). Germline V gene lookup returns CDR1 MNHNS and CDR2 SASEGT. V lost 7 bases to trimming and J lost 5 bases, with 12 bases between them. This CDR3 comprises 13 residues. In DNA form, the CDR3 reads TGTGCCAGCAAAGGGGTAAATAACAATGAGCAGTTCTTC. The encoded protein is CASKGVNNNEQFF.

This clonotype was observed at least ten times. This chain uses TRBV5-1 with TRBJ1-6; the match to TRBD1 covers 10 bases. After removal of 4 bases from V and 9 bases from J, the junction contained 7 bases not matched to a gene. The CDR3 extends over 15 amino acids. Looked up from germline, CDR1 is SGHRS and CDR2 is YFSETQ. This CDR3 reads CASSPGTGVRSPLHF. CDR3 nucleotides: TGCGCCAGCAGCCCAGGGACAGGGGTGCGTTCACCCCTCCACTTT.

This clonotype has a count of ten or more. The gene calls are TRBV7-9 and TRBJ2-1; D possibly corresponds to TRBD2 (6 bases). There are 19 residues in the CDR3. Trimming took off 6 bases at V and 1 base at J, with 25 bases between the two ends. Germline assignment: CDR1 SEHNR and CDR2 FQNEAQ (reference sequence). CDR3 sequence reads: CASRAQAGSRRESYNEQFF. CDR3 sequence (DNA): TGTGCCAGCAGAGCCCAGGCCGGGTCAAGACGGGAGTCCTACAATGAGCAGTTCTTC.

This clonotype was recorded at least ten times. This chain links TRBV3-1 with TRBJ1-2; a weak D match, TRBD1 (6 bases). This CDR3 contains 16 residues. Trimming took off 4 bases at V and 8 bases at J, with 23 bases between the two ends. Looked up from germline, CDR1 is LGHDT and CDR2 is YNNKEL (reference sequence). CDR3 loop: CASSRRQADQYEGYTF. As DNA, the CDR3 is TGTGCCAGCAGCCGCCGACAGGCGGATCAGTATGAAGGCTACACCTTC.

This clonotype appeared many times. The V gene is TRBV29-1, the J gene TRBJ2-7, with 10 nucleotides matching TRBD2. The length of the CDR3 is 16 residues. The ends lost 4 bases at V and 7 bases at J; junction bases unmatched: 16. Per the germline V gene, CDR1 is SQVTM and CDR2 is ANQGSEA. The DNA of the CDR3 is TGCAGCGTTGGGGTAGCGGGAGGATCCCCTACGGGAGAGCAGTACTTC. Translation: CSVGVAGGSPTGEQYF.

V is TRBV5-1 and J is TRBJ2-7; 8 bases match TRBD1. Germline values: CDR1 SGHRS, CDR2 YFSETQ. The CDR3 contains 13 residues. The junction had 3 bases not matched to a gene; V was cut back by 4 bases and J by 3 bases. The CDR3 sequence: CASSVTGDYEQYF. The DNA of the CDR3 is TGCGCCAGCAGCGTGACAGGGGACTACGAGCAGTACTTC.

This clonotype came up many times. The chain couples TRBV7-2 to TRBJ2-3; 9 nucleotides match TRBD2. The CDR3 has 16 residues. V gave up 5 bases and J gave up 1 base; unmatched junction bases: 7. Germline V gives CDR1 SGHTA, CDR2 FQGNSA. The CDR3 DNA follows: TGTGCCAGCAGCGTCGGAGCGGGAGGTGGCACAGATACGCAGTATTTT. Translating gives CASSVGAGGGTDTQYF.

In its sample, this clonotype was seen many times. CDR3 in DNA: TGTGCCAGCAGTGATACTAGTGGCACAGATACGCAGTATTTT. Amino acids: CASSDTSGTDTQYF. The rearrangement uses TRBV11-1 and TRBJ2-3, with D possibly matching TRBD2 (5 bases). This CDR3 is 14 amino acids long. Germline V gene lookup returns CDR1 SGHAT and CDR2 FQDESV (reference sequence). The V end lost 6 bases, the J end lost 1 base, and 11 bases lay between the germline ends. The variable domain in full, completed from reference TRBV11-1 and TRBJ2-3, reads EAEVAQSPRYKITEKSQAVAFWCDPISGHATLYWYRQILGQGPELLVQFQDESVVDDSQLPKDRFSAERLKGVDSTLKIQPAELGDSAMYLCASSDTSGTDTQYFGPGTRLTVL.

This clonotype was seen many times. The CDR3 loop reads CATSRDRGQETQYF. Written as DNA, the CDR3 is TGTGCCACCAGCAGGGACAGGGGGCAAGAGACCCAGTACTTC. This rearrangement joins TRBV15 to TRBJ2-5; 10 bases align to TRBD1. The V segment lost 3 bases and the J segment 2 bases; nucleotides outside the gene matches: 0. CDR1 is LNHNV and CDR2 is YYDKDF in the germline V gene (reference sequence). CDR3 length: 14 residues.

In this sample, this clonotype turned up many times. The V and J genes are TRBV27 and TRBJ1-5; 8 bases line up with TRBD1. V was clipped by 0 bases and J by 3 bases; unmatched bases: 4. The CDR3 is 16 residues long. Germline-derived CDR1 and CDR2 are MNHEY and SMNVEV (reference sequence). CDR3 in amino acids: CASSLSGTGPNQPQHF. For the CDR3, the DNA is TGTGCCAGCAGTTTATCCGGGACAGGTCCCAATCAGCCCCAGCATTTT.

DNA of the CDR3: TGCAGTGCTCAACAGGGGCTTGGGATGGAGACCCAGTACTTC. Encoded protein: CSAQQGLGMETQYF. The chain uses TRBV20-1 and TRBJ2-5, with 7 bases lining up with TRBD1. CDR3 length equals 14 residues. Germline assignment: CDR1 DFQATT and CDR2 SNEGSKA (reference sequence). Unmatched junction bases numbered 11, after V lost 5 bases and J lost 5 bases.

This clonotype was detected many times. The CDR3 DNA reads TGTGCCAGCAGCGGGGGGACAGGGGTGCACACCATATATTTT. It specifies CASSGGTGVHTIYF. The chain couples TRBV7-8 to TRBJ1-3, with 10 bases matching TRBD1. Trimming took 5 bases from V and 8 from J; bases not matched to a gene: 6. The CDR3 is 14 amino acids. CDR1 is SGHVS, CDR2 FQNEAQ, per germline.

This clonotype was observed a few times. The gene calls are TRBV28 and TRBJ1-4; 8 bases line up with TRBD1. CDR3 size: 14 residues. Germline values: CDR1 MDHEN, CDR2 SYDVKM. After removal of 6 bases from V and 6 bases from J, the junction contained 6 bases not matched to a gene. The CDR3 DNA reads TGTGCCAGCAGCCTGGACAGGGAGGATGAAAAACTGTTTTTT. Translation gives CASSLDREDEKLFF.

This clonotype was counted at least ten times. The chain joins TRBV28 to TRBJ1-2, with D possibly being TRBD1 (6 bases). Per germline, CDR1 MDHEN and CDR2 SYDVKM. This CDR3 has 14 amino acids. Deletions cut 1 base from V and 7 bases from J, with 13 bases between. This CDR3 is CASSLLTGKAGYTF. CDR3 in DNA: TGTGCCAGCAGTTTATTAACAGGGAAGGCTGGCTACACCTTC.